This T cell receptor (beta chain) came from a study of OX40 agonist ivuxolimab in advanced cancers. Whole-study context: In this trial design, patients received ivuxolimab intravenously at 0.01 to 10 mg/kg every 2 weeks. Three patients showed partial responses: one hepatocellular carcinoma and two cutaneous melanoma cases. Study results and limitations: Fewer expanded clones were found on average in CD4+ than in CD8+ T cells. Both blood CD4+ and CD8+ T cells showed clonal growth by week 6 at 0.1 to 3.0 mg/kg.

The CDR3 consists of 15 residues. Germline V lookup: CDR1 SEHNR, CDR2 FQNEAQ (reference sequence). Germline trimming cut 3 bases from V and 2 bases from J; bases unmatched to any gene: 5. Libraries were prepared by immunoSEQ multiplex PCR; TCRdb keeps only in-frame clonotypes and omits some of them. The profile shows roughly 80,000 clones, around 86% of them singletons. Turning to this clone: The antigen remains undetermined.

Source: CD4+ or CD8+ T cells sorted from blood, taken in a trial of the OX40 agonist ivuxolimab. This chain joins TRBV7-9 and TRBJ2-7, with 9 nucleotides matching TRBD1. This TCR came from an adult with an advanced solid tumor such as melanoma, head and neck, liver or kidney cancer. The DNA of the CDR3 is TGTGCCAGCAGCTTCGGGGGACAGGGAGCCTACGAGCAGTACTTC. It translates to CASSFGGQGAYEQYF.